Below, 30 T cell receptor beta chains from the same sample are listed, as sequenced in a study of OX40 agonist ivuxolimab in advanced cancers. Measured with immunoSEQ multiplex PCR; TCRdb has only the in-frame clones, and not every one. This table holds about 47,000 clones, around 80% found once. Sequenced here: CD4+ or CD8+ T cells sorted from blood, sampled in a trial of the OX40 agonist ivuxolimab. The origin of the receptors is an adult with an advanced solid tumor such as melanoma, head and neck, liver or kidney cancer.

V and J are TRBV5-4 and TRBJ2-7; TRBD1 agrees at 7 bases. Trimming at V came to 4 bases and at J to 3 bases, leaving 7 bases not matched to a gene. From germline, CDR1 is SGHNT and CDR2 YYREEE (reference sequence). CDR3 length equals 14 residues. In DNA form, the CDR3 reads TGTGCCAGCAGCCCCGGGACAGCACGCTACGAGCAGTACTTC. This gives the protein CASSPGTARYEQYF.

The rearrangement links TRBV14 to TRBJ2-5; the D gene is possibly TRBD2 (5 bases). The DNA end is more similar to TRBJ2-7, so the J call may be wrong. CDR1 SGHDN and CDR2 FVKESK come from the germline V gene. The CDR3 is 20 amino acids. The CDR3 spells CASSQDLVWEQGPLSYEQYF. The CDR3, as DNA: TGTGCCAGCAGCCAAGATCTCGTGTGGGAGCAAGGACCTCTTTCCTACGAGCAGTACTTC.

This chain connects TRBV6-5 to TRBJ1-6, with TRBD1 identical over 7 bases. With V trimmed by 5 bases and J by 10 bases, 8 bases remained unmatched. The CDR3 consists of 14 residues. Looked up from germline, CDR1 is MNHEY and CDR2 is SVGAGI. The CDR3 DNA sequence: TGTGCCAGCAGTGACAGGGAGGCCTTCTCACCCCTCCACTTT. Encoded protein: CASSDREAFSPLHF.

This rearrangement joins TRBV6-1 to TRBJ2-7; D is possibly TRBD2 (6 bases). The CDR3 loop spans 13 amino acids. Per the germline V gene, CDR1 is MNHNS and CDR2 is SASEGT. V was cut by 4 bases and J by 6 bases, with 13 bases left in between. CDR3 in amino acids: CASSGGLIREQYF. CDR3 coding DNA: TGTGCCAGCAGTGGGGGACTCATTCGCGAGCAGTACTTC.

This clone showed up just once. This chain connects TRBV15 to TRBJ1-3; D is possibly TRBD1 (6 bases). CDR3 length equals 14 residues. V lost 4 bases and J lost 0, with 7 bases in between. CDR1 LNHNV and CDR2 YYDKDF come from the germline V gene (reference sequence). The CDR3 DNA follows: TGTGCCACCAGCAAGGGGGACTCTGGAAACACCATATATTTT. Its protein product is CATSKGDSGNTIYF.

This chain uses TRBV28 with TRBJ1-2; unclear D gene. The germline V and J ends were trimmed by 3 bases and 8 bases, with 19 bases remaining between them. The germline gives CDR1 MDHEN, CDR2 SYDVKM. The CDR3 runs 15 residues. For the CDR3, the DNA is TGTGCCAGCAGTTTGCGGGGAATCGGCCTAGGGGGCTACACCTTC. Amino acid sequence: CASSLRGIGLGGYTF.

The chain links TRBV30 to TRBJ2-1, with D maybe TRBD2 (6 bases). Trimming pared 2 bases from V and 4 bases from J, leaving 12 bases between. The CDR3 spans 14 residues. Germline CDR1 is GTSNPN and CDR2 is SVGIG (reference sequence). CDR3 coding DNA: TGTGCCTGGAGTCGACTAGGAGCGTACAATGAGCAGTTCTTC. This encodes CAWSRLGAYNEQFF.

The genes are TRBV4-2 and TRBJ2-5; either TRBD1 or TRBD2 may supply D (5 bases each). The CDR3 covers 14 residues. CDR1 and CDR2 from the germline V gene are LGHNA and YNFKEQ. Trimming took off 0 bases at V and 4 bases at J, with 9 bases between the two ends. The CDR3 sequence: CASSQEGDGETQYF. DNA of the CDR3: TGTGCCAGCAGCCAAGAAGGGGACGGAGAGACCCAGTACTTC.

The rearrangement uses TRBV7-3 and TRBJ2-2; a possible D gene is TRBD2 (6 bases). CDR1 and CDR2 (germline): SGHTA, FQGTGA. V lost 6 bases to trimming and J lost 3 bases, with 14 bases between them. CDR3 length: 15 residues. Here the CDR3 reads CASSPTRADTGELFF. The CDR3 DNA follows: TGTGCCAGCAGTCCGACTAGGGCAGACACCGGGGAGCTGTTTTTT.

The genes are TRBV9 and TRBJ2-3, with unresolved D. V was pared by 1 base and J by 2 bases, with 5 bases between. Germline lookup yields CDR1 SGDLS and CDR2 YYNGEE. The CDR3 is 13 amino acids. The CDR3 region is CASSVTYTDTQYF. CDR3 DNA: TGTGCCAGCAGCGTAACTTACACAGATACGCAGTATTTT. The whole variable domain, remainder taken from reference TRBV9 and TRBJ2-3, is DSGVTQTPKHLITATGQRVTLRCSPRSGDLSVYWYQQSLDQGLQFLIQYYNGEERAKGNILERFSAQQFPDLHSELNLSSLELGDSALYFCASSVTYTDTQYFGPGTRLTVL.

This clone came up once. The gene calls are TRBV5-1 and TRBJ2-5; maybe TRBD2 (5 bases). The ends were cut back, 3 bases at V and 0 bases at J, with 6 bases in the middle. The CDR3 loop spans 13 amino acids. Germline lookup yields CDR1 SGHRS and CDR2 YFSETQ. This CDR3 is CASSSTNQETQYF. The CDR3 bases are TGCGCCAGCAGCTCGACTAACCAAGAGACCCAGTACTTC.

This clone has more than one count but fewer than ten. The chain is built from TRBV14 and TRBJ2-3; no firm D call. Between the trimmed V and J ends, which lost 0 bases and 3 bases, there was a span of 10 bases. Germline loops: CDR1 SGHDN, CDR2 FVKESK. CDR3 length: 15 residues. The CDR3 bases are TGTGCCAGCAGCCAAGATCTGCTCAGGACAGATACGCAGTATTTT. Protein product: CASSQDLLRTDTQYF.

This clone was seen a few times. The rearrangement joins TRBV6-1 to TRBJ2-7; 9 bases align to TRBD1. The CDR3 has 14 residues. Germline assignment: CDR1 MNHNS and CDR2 SASEGT. Trimming at V came to 6 bases and at J to 1 base, leaving 4 bases not matched to a gene. CDR3 amino acids: CASSRDRESYEQYF. CDR3 coding DNA: TGTGCCAGCAGCCGGGACAGGGAATCCTACGAGCAGTACTTC.

The rearrangement joins TRBV16 to TRBJ2-1, with D perhaps TRBD2 (6 bases). The CDR3 spans 14 residues. Trimming took 0 bases from V and 10 from J, leaving 13 bases between them. CDR1 and CDR2 (germline): KGHSY, FQNENV. The CDR3: CASSQSPGLREQFF. Here the CDR3 DNA reads TGTGCCAGCAGCCAATCACCGGGACTCAGAGAGCAGTTCTTC.

The chain couples TRBV7-3 to TRBJ2-6; TRBD1 matches 7 bases. The V gene's germline CDR1 is SGHTA and CDR2 FQGTGA. This CDR3 contains 15 residues. The V and J ends lost 5 bases and 4 bases, in that order; junction bases with no gene match: 5. The CDR3 spells CASSRQGSGANVLTF. CDR3 DNA sequence: TGTGCCAGCAGCCGACAGGGATCAGGGGCCAACGTCCTGACTTTC.

This clone came up a few times. This rearrangement joins TRBV29-1 to TRBJ2-1; D is unclear. Trimming removed 4 bases at V and 4 bases at J, with 5 bases between. Germline values: CDR1 SQVTM, CDR2 ANQGSEA. CDR3 length: 11 amino acids. The CDR3 DNA sequence: TGCAGCGTTGCCGAGTACAATGAGCAGTTCTTC. Protein sequence: CSVAEYNEQFF.

The chain has TRBV19 and TRBJ1-4; a weak D match, TRBD1 (6 bases). Germline loops: CDR1 LNHDA, CDR2 SQIVND (reference sequence). CDR3 length: 15 amino acids. With 7 bases removed from V and 2 bases from J, the gap between germline ends came to 14 bases. CDR3: CASTNPGDTNEKLFF. CDR3 DNA: TGTGCCAGTACGAACCCAGGGGACACTAATGAAAAACTGTTTTTT.

The chain links TRBV5-1 to TRBJ2-5; D is possibly TRBD1 (6 bases). This CDR3 comprises 15 residues. With 0 bases removed from V and 4 bases from J, the gap between germline ends came to 13 bases. CDR1 and CDR2 (germline): SGHRS, YFSETQ. This CDR3 reads CASSLGSGVRETQYF. In DNA form, the CDR3 reads TGCGCCAGCAGCTTGGGGTCAGGGGTTCGAGAGACCCAGTACTTC.

This chain links TRBV7-9 with TRBJ1-1; 9 bases align to TRBD1. Germline V CDR1 and CDR2: SEHNR, FQNEAQ (reference sequence). V lost 5 bases, J lost 2 bases, and 3 bases stayed unmatched. The CDR3 loop spans 14 amino acids. The CDR3 nucleotides are TGTGCCAGCAGCCGGACAGGGGTCAACACTGAAGCTTTCTTT. It yields the protein CASSRTGVNTEAFF.

The chain couples TRBV13 to TRBJ2-3; 8 positions match TRBD2. Germline assignment: CDR1 PRHDT and CDR2 FYEKMQ (reference sequence). This CDR3 region has 16 residues. The junction had 10 bases not matched to a gene; V was cut back by 6 bases and J by 2 bases. The CDR3 DNA reads as TGTGCCAGCAGATCAAGCGGGAGACCATTCACAGATACGCAGTATTTT. Translation gives CASRSSGRPFTDTQYF.

The chain recombines TRBV6-5 with TRBJ2-1; 9 nucleotides line up with TRBD1. Unmatched junction bases numbered 2, after V lost 4 bases and J lost 1 base. Germline V gene sequence: CDR1 MNHEY, CDR2 SVGAGI. The CDR3 extends over 15 amino acids. The CDR3 loop reads CASSFGTGSYNEQFF. The CDR3 DNA reads as TGTGCCAGCAGTTTTGGGACAGGGTCCTACAATGAGCAGTTCTTC.

This clone appeared once. J is TRBJ2-7 and V is TRBV2; maybe TRBD1 (6 bases). V was shortened by 7 bases and J by 2 bases, with 15 bases between the two germline ends. CDR1 SNHLY and CDR2 FYNNEI come from the germline V gene. The CDR3 is 14 residues long. As DNA, the CDR3 is TGTGCCAGCAAGATAACAGGGTCCGCCTACGAGCAGTACTTC. Amino acid sequence: CASKITGSAYEQYF.

The chain employs TRBV21-1 and TRBJ2-3; the D call of TRBD2 is as the table states it, not checked on the DNA. TRBV21-1 is recorded as a pseudogene. The CDR3 length is 18 residues. CDR3 DNA: TGTGCCAGCAGCAAAGGAACTAGCGGGATGTTTTACACAGATACGCAGTATTTT. Its protein is CASSKGTSGMFYTDTQYF.

This sequence joins TRBV7-3 and TRBJ1-2, with 9 positions matching TRBD1. The CDR3 consists of 17 residues. V shed 1 base, J shed 5 bases, and the junction held 11 bases outside the gene matches. CDR1 is SGHTA, CDR2 FQGTGA, per germline. The chain's CDR3 is CASSLNPSDRGAYGYTF. The CDR3 coding sequence is TGTGCCAGCAGCTTAAACCCCTCGGACAGGGGCGCGTATGGCTACACCTTC. Using reference TRBV7-3 and TRBJ1-2 for the parts outside the CDR3, the full variable domain is GAGVSQTPSNKVTEKGKYVELRCDPISGHTALYWYRQSLGQGPEFLIYFQGTGAADDSGLPNDRFFAVRPEGSVSTLKIQRTERGDSAVYLCASSLNPSDRGAYGYTFGSGTRLTVV.

The chain couples TRBV5-1 to TRBJ2-7, with TRBD2 matching over 8 bases. The germline CDR1 and CDR2 sequences are SGHRS and YFSETQ. V lost 4 bases, J lost 7 bases, and 10 bases stayed unmatched. The CDR3 is 14 residues long. This chain's CDR3 is CASSLGGGSGEQYF. The CDR3 nucleotides are TGCGCCAGCAGCCTTGGCGGGGGGTCTGGAGAGCAGTACTTC.

The gene calls are TRBV28 and TRBJ2-2; 14 bases align to TRBD2. This CDR3 region has 17 residues. The J segment lost 3 bases and the V segment lost 6 bases, leaving 6 bases of the junction unmatched. Germline-derived CDR1 and CDR2 are MDHEN and SYDVKM. In DNA, the CDR3 is TGTGCCAGCAGCCTCCCGGGACTAGCGGGAGACACCGGGGAGCTGTTTTTT. Its protein is CASSLPGLAGDTGELFF.

This chain joins TRBV28 and TRBJ2-7, with TRBD1 identical over 7 bases. The CDR3 runs to 17 residues. With V trimmed by 5 bases and J by 4 bases, 17 bases remained unmatched. Germline V gene sequence: CDR1 MDHEN, CDR2 SYDVKM. The CDR3 here is CASSPNDRVVRVYEQYF. Here the CDR3 DNA reads TGTGCCAGCAGTCCCAATGACAGGGTGGTAAGGGTGTACGAGCAGTACTTC. The whole variable domain, remainder taken from reference TRBV28 and TRBJ2-7, is DVKVTQSSRYLVKRTGEKVFLECVQDMDHENMFWYRQDPGLGLRLIYFSYDVKMKEKGDIPEGYSVSREKKERFSLILESASTNQTSMYLCASSPNDRVVRVYEQYFGPGTRLTVT.

This clone was observed a single time. This chain links TRBV6-6 with TRBJ2-7; D remains unclear. CDR1 and CDR2 (germline): MNHNY, SVGAGI (reference sequence). With 6 bases removed from V and 2 bases from J, the gap between germline ends came to 17 bases. There are 15 residues in the CDR3. CDR3 sequence: CASSGSSRWPYEQYF. The DNA of the CDR3 is TGTGCCAGCAGCGGGTCTTCCCGGTGGCCCTACGAGCAGTACTTC.

CDR3 in DNA: TGTGCCAGCAGCTTAGGACTGTACAATGAGCAGTTCTTC. Residues: CASSLGLYNEQFF. This sequence joins TRBV11-2 and TRBJ2-1; no clear D gene. This CDR3 has 13 amino acids. V was cut by 1 base and J by 4 bases, with 5 bases left in between. Germline CDR1 SGHAT, CDR2 FQNNGV.

The V call is TRBV6-5, the J call TRBJ2-7, with D uncertain. This CDR3 contains 14 residues. V was pared by 0 bases and J by 2 bases, with 8 bases between. Germline V gene sequence: CDR1 MNHEY, CDR2 SVGAGI. In DNA form, the CDR3 reads TGTGCCAGCAGTTACTCGGCTGTGGCCTACGAGCAGTACTTC. Translating it yields CASSYSAVAYEQYF.